Reported below is one T cell receptor (beta chain). The data belong to a study of blood T cell repertoires in COVID-19. Germline V CDR1 and CDR2: LGHNA, YNFKEQ. The CDR3 is 18 residues long. The germline V and J ends were trimmed by 0 bases and 2 bases, with 16 bases remaining between them. Membership in each cohort depended on participant-reported clinical history. How the authors handled the data: Reference gene primer amplification gave nucleated cell count estimates. The repertoire was sequenced with immunoSEQ multiplex PCR; TCRdb's copy has only in-frame clones and lacks some. V, J and clone size are taken as reported in that table, and D and trimming were inferred from the DNA itself. Found here are about 330,000 clones, around 87% of them singletons; the top ten hold about 5%.

The origin of this receptor is a woman aged 25 to 39 who had recovered from COVID-19. The source material was PBMCs or T cells enriched from blood (not recorded which). The chain joins TRBV4-2 to TRBJ1-4; D is ambiguous. In nucleotides, the CDR3 is TGTGCCAGCAGCCAAGATCGGGCGGGGATTCGGACTAATGAAAAACTGTTTTTT. Translating it yields CASSQDRAGIRTNEKLFF.